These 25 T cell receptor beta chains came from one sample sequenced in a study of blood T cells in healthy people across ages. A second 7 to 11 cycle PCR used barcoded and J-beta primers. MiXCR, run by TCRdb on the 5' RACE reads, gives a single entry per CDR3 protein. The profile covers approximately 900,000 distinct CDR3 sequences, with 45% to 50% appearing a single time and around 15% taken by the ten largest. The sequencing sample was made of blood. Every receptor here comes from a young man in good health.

The CDR3 loop is CASSVSNQPQHF. Here the CDR3 DNA reads TGTGCCAGCTCAGTAAGCAATCAGCCCCAGCATTTT. V is TRBV6-6 and J is TRBJ1-5; D unclear. Germline V lookup: CDR1 MNHNY, CDR2 SVGAGI (reference sequence). V was trimmed by 8 bases and J by 1 base, leaving 6 bases between them. The CDR3 covers 12 residues.

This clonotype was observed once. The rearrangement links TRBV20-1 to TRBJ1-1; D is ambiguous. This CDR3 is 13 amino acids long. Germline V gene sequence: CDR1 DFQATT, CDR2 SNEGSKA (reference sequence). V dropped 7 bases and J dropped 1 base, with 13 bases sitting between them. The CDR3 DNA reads TGCAGTGGAAAAGTCCCGTGGAACACTGAAGCTTTCTTT. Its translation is CSGKVPWNTEAFF.

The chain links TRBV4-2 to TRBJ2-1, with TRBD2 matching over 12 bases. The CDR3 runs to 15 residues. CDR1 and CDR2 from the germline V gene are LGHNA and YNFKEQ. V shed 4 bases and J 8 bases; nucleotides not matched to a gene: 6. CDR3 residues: CASSLGLAGYHEQFF. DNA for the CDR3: TGTGCCAGCAGCCTTGGACTAGCGGGGTATCATGAGCAGTTCTTC.

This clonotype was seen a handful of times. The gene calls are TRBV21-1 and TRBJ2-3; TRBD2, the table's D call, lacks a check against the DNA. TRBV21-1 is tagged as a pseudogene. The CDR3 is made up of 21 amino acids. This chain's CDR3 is CASSSPPETAVAGSSTDTQYF. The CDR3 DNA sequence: TGTGCCAGCAGCAGCCCCCCCGAGACGGCGGTAGCGGGCTCTAGCACAGATACGCAGTATTTT.

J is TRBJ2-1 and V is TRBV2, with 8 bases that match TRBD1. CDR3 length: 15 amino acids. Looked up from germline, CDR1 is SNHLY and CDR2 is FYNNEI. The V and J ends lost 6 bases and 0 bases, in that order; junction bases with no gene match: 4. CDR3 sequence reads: CASRSGQGSYNEQFF. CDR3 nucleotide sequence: TGTGCCAGCAGATCCGGACAGGGCTCCTACAATGAGCAGTTCTTC.

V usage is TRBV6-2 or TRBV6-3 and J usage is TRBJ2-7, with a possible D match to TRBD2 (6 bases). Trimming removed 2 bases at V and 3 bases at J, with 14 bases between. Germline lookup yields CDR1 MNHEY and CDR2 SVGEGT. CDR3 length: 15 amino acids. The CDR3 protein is CASSYSTSLGYEQYF. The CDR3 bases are TGTGCCAGCAGTTACAGCACTAGCTTGGGCTACGAGCAGTACTTC.

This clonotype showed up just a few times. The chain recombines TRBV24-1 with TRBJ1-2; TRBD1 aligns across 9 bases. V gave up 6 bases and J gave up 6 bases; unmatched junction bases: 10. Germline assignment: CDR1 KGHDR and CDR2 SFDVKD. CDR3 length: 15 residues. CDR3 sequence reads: CATSSGTGLPHGYTF. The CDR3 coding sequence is TGTGCCACCAGTTCCGGGACAGGGCTCCCCCATGGCTACACCTTC.

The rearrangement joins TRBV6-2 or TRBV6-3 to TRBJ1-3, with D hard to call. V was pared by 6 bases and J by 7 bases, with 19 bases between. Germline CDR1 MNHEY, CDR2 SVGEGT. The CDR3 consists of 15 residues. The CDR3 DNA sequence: TGTGCCAGCAGCGATCCAGGCCGCGGGTTCAACACCATATATTTT. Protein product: CASSDPGRGFNTIYF.

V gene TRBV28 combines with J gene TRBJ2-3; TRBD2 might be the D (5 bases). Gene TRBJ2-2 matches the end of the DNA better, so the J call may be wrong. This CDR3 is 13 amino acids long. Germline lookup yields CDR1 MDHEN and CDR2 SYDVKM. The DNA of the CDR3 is TGTGCCAGCAGTTTAGTGGCGGGCATAAGTCTGTTTTTT. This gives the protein CASSLVAGISLFF.

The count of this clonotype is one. As DNA, the CDR3 is TGTGCCAGCACCACAGCCGGGCAGGGGGAGTACACCGGGGAGCTGTTTTTT. Encoded protein: CASTTAGQGEYTGELFF. V is TRBV28 and J is TRBJ2-2; 7 nucleotides align to TRBD1. Germline CDR1 and CDR2: MDHEN and SYDVKM. CDR3 size: 17 residues. The V segment lost 7 bases and the J segment 3 bases; nucleotides outside the gene matches: 14.

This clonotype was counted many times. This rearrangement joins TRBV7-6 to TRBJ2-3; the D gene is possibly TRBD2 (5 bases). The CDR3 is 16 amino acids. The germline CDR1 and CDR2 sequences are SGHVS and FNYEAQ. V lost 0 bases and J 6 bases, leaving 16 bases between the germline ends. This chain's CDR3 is CASSLASSGSADTQYF. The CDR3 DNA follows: TGTGCCAGCAGCTTAGCGAGTTCGGGGTCCGCGGATACGCAGTATTTT. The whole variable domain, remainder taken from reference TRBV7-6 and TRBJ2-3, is GAGVSQSPRYKVTKRGQDVALRCDPISGHVSLYWYRQALGQGPEFLTYFNYEAQQDKSGLPNDRFSAERPEGSISTLTIQRTEQRDSAMYRCASSLASSGSADTQYFGPGTRLTVL.

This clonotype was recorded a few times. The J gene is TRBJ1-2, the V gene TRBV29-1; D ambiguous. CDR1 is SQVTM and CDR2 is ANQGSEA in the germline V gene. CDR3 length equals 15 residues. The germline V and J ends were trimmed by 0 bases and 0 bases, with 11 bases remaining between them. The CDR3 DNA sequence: TGCAGCGTTGAAGATACCCCGAGGCCTAACTATGGCTACACCTTC. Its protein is CSVEDTPRPNYGYTF.

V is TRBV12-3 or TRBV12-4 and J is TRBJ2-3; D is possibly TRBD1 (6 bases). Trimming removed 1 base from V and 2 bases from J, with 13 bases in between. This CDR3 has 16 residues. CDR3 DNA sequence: TGTGCCAGCAGTTTAGAGGGGGACACCCACACAGATACGCAGTATTTT. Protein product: CASSLEGDTHTDTQYF.

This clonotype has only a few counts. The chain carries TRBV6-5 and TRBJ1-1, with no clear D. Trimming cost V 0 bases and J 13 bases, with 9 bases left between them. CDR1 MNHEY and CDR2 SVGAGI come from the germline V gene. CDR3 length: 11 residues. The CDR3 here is CASSYSRTVFF. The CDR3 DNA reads TGTGCCAGCAGTTACTCGCGGACGGTTTTCTTT.

Here the CDR3 reads CASSSPDGAGYYGYTF. Here the CDR3 DNA reads TGTGCCAGCAGTTCCCCGGATGGGGCAGGCTACTATGGCTACACCTTC. The chain links TRBV6-6 to TRBJ1-2, with D possibly matching TRBD1 (5 bases). The V and J ends lost 4 bases and 3 bases respectively, with 18 bases between them. Germline loops: CDR1 MNHNY, CDR2 SVGAGI (reference sequence). The CDR3 sequence is 16 residues long.

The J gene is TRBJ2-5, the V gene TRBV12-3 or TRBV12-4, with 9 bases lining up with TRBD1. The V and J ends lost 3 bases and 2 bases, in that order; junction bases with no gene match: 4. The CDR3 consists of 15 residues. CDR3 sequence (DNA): TGTGCCAGCAGTTTGACAGGGGGAGTACAAGAGACCCAGTACTTC. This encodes CASSLTGGVQETQYF.

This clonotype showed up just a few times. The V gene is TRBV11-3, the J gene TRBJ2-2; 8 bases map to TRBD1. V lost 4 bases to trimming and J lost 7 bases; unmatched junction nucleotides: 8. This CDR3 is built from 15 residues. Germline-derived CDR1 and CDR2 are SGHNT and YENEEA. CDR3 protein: CASSSFRGTGGELFF. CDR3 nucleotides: TGTGCCAGCAGCTCCTTTCGGGGGACAGGCGGGGAGCTGTTTTTT.

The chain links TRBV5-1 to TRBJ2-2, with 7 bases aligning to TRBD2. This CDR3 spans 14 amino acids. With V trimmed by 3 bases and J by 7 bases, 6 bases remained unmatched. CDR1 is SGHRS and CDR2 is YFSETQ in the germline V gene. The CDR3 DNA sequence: TGCGCCAGCAGCTCCGGACTAGTGGGCGGGGAGCTGTTTTTT. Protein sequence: CASSSGLVGGELFF.

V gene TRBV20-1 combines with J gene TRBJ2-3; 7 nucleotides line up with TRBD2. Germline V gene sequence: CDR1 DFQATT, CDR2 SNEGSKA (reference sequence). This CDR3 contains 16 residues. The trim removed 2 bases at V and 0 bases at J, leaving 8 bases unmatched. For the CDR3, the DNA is TGCAGTGCTAGACCTACCGGGGGGTCTAGCACAGATACGCAGTATTTT. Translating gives CSARPTGGSSTDTQYF.

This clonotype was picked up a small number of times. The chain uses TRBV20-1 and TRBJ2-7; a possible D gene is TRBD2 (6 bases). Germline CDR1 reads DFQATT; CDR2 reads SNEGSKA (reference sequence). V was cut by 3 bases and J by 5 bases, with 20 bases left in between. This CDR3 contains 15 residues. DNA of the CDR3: TGCAGTGCTAGCGGAGGTGGGGGGAAACTCCACGAGCAGTACTTC. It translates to CSASGGGGKLHEQYF.

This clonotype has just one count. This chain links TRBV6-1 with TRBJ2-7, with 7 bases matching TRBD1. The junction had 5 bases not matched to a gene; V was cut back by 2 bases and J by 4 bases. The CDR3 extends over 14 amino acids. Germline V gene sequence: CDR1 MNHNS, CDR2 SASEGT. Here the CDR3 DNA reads TGTGCCAGCAGTGAAAGGACAGGTGATTACGAGCAGTACTTC. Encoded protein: CASSERTGDYEQYF.

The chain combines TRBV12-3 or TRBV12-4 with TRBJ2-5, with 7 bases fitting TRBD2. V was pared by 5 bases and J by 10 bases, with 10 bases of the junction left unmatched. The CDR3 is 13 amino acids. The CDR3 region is CASSVEIRGDQYF. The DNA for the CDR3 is TGTGCCAGCAGTGTTGAGATTCGGGGGGACCAGTACTTC.

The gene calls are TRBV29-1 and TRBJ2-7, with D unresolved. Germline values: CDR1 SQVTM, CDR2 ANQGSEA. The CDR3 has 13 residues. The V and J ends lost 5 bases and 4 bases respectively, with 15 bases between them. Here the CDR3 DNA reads TGCAGCGTTACACAAGGAACGGAATACGAGCAGTACTTC. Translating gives CSVTQGTEYEQYF.

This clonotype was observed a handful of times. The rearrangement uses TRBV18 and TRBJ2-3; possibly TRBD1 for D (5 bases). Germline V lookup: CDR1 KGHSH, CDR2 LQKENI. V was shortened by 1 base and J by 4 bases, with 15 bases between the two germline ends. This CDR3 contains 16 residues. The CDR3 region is CASSPRLRGGADTQYF. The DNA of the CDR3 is TGTGCCAGCTCACCACGGTTAAGGGGTGGAGCAGATACGCAGTATTTT.

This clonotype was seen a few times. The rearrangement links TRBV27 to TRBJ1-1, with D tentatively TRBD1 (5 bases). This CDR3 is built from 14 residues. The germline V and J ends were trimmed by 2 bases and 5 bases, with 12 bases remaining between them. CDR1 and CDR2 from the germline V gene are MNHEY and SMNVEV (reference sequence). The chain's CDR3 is CASSLEGRQTEAFF. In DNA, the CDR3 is TGTGCCAGCAGTTTAGAGGGGCGCCAAACTGAAGCTTTCTTT.